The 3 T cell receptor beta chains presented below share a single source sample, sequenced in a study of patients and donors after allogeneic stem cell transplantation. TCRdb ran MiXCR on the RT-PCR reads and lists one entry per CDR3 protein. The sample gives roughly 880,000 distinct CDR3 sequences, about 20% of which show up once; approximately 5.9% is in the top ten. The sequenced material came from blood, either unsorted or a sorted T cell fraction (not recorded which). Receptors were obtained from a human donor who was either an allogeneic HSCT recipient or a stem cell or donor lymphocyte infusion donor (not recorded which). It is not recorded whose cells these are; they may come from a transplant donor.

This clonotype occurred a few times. DNA of the CDR3: TGTGCCAGCAGCGGGGGACAGGGGGCCGGTCAGCCCCAGCATTTT. Its translation is CASSGGQGAGQPQHF. This sequence joins TRBV7-2 and TRBJ1-5, with TRBD1 identical over 12 bases. Germline V CDR1 and CDR2: SGHTA, FQGNSA. The CDR3 has 15 amino acids. V shed 5 bases and J 6 bases; nucleotides not matched to a gene: 5.

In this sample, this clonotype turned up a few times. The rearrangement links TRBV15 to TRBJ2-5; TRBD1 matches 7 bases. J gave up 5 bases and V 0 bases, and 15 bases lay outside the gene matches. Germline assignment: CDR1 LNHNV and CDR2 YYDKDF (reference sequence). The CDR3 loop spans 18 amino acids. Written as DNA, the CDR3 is TGTGCCACCAGCAGAGACACCCTACCCCGACAGGGTGAGGAGACCCAGTACTTC. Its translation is CATSRDTLPRQGEETQYF.

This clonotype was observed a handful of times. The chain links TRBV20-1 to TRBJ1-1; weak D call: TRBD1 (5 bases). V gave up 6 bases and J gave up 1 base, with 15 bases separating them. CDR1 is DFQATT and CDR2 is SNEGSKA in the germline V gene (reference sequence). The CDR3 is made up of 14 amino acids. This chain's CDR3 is CSAERDGPNTEAFF. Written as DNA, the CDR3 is TGCAGTGCGGAACGGGACGGCCCGAACACTGAAGCTTTCTTT.